This is a list of T cell receptor beta chains from one sample in a study of T-cell reconstitution after alpha-beta-depleted transplantation in children. MiXCR was run by TCRdb on the PCR reads, yielding one entry per CDR3 protein. The repertoire includes about 540,000 distinct CDR3 sequences, about 18% of them detected once, and approximately 3% sits in the top ten. The material was PBMCs from the stem cell graft donor, obtained from the stem cell graft. These receptor sequences come from a human donor who donated a stem cell graft to a child with acute lymphoblastic leukemia. Both conserved end residues are part of each CDR3. A D gene is named only where the DNA matches it firmly. The size field is filled for only some rows; it gives once, few, many or a size class.

j_call	clone_size	d_call	v_call	cdr3_nt	cdr3_aa
TRBJ2-2	few	TRBD2	TRBV27	TGTGCCAGCAGTTTAGGCGGGAGGGCCCCCGGGGAGCTGTTTTTT	CASSLGGRAPGELFF
TRBJ2-1	few	TRBD2	TRBV5-1	TGCGCCAGCAGCTTGTCTACTAGCGGATCCCATGAGCAGTTCTTC	CASSLSTSGSHEQFF
TRBJ2-5	few	.	TRBV5-1	TGCGCCAGCAGCCCACGGGACACCGGAGGGACCCAGTACTTC	CASSPRDTGGTQYF
TRBJ2-7	.	.	TRBV13	TGTGCCAGCAGCTGGGGGCTCGAGCAGTACTTC	CASSWGLEQYF
TRBJ2-7	.	.	TRBV7-6	TGTGCCAGCAGCTTAGAGAGGCCCGACTACGAGCAGTACTTC	CASSLERPDYEQYF
TRBJ2-2	few	TRBD2	TRBV10-1	TGCGCCAGCCGGGAGGATTTTTCAACCGGGGAGCTGTTTTTT	CASREDFSTGELFF
TRBJ2-3	once	.	TRBV7-6	TGTGCCAGCAGTAGACAGGATAGGTCAGATACGCAGTATTTT	CASSRQDRSDTQYF
TRBJ2-3	.	.	TRBV9	TGTGCCAGCACCTCTGCGGAGGGCTCTAGCACAGATACGCAGTATTTT	CASTSAEGSSTDTQYF
TRBJ2-1	.	.	TRBV18	TGTGCCAGCTCTGATGACAGGTCGGGGGCCTACAATGAGCAGTTCTTC	CASSDDRSGAYNEQFF
TRBJ2-7	.	.	TRBV10-3	TGTGCCATCAGTGATGGGCGGGACCTCTACGAGCAGTACTTC	CAISDGRDLYEQYF
TRBJ1-5	few	.	TRBV6-1	TGTGCCAGCAGTGACGGGGTATTGCAGCCCCAGCATTTT	CASSDGVLQPQHF
TRBJ2-5	.	.	TRBV14	TGTGCCAGCAGCCCCCTGCCCCTACGATTCCGAGGCGAGACCCAGTACTTC	CASSPLPLRFRGETQYF
TRBJ2-5	.	TRBD1	TRBV5-1	TGCGCCAGCAGCACCGGACAGGGGGCGAGGGAGACCCAGTACTTC	CASSTGQGARETQYF
TRBJ1-1	few	.	TRBV24-1	TGTGCCACCAGTGATGGCAGGGGAGGGGACACTGAAGCTTTCTTT	CATSDGRGGDTEAFF
TRBJ1-3	few	.	TRBV18	TGTGCCAGCTCACCTCCGACTGTCGGGCCTGGAAACACCATATATTTT	CASSPPTVGPGNTIYF
TRBJ1-2	.	TRBD1	TRBV18	TGTGCCAGCTCACCACCGGCCCCAGGGGGCGACTATGGCTACACCTTC	CASSPPAPGGDYGYTF
TRBJ1-2	few	.	TRBV6-1	TGTGCCAGCAGAGACGGACAAACTAACTATGGCTACACCTTC	CASRDGQTNYGYTF
TRBJ2-1	few	TRBD2	TRBV5-1	TGCGCCAGCACCGCGTTAGCGGGAAACAATGAGCAGTTCTTC	CASTALAGNNEQFF
TRBJ1-1	.	.	TRBV5-6	TGTGCCAGCAGCTTGGGGGCCACAAATGGGTTCTTT	CASSLGATNGFF
TRBJ1-6	.	.	TRBV27	TGTGCCAGCAGTCTACACCCTTTTTATTCACCCCTCCACTTT	CASSLHPFYSPLHF
TRBJ2-1	few	TRBD2	TRBV5-6	TGTGCCAGCACAACCAGCGGGAACGTCTACAATGAGCAGTTCTTC	CASTTSGNVYNEQFF
TRBJ2-1	many	TRBD2	TRBV2	TGTGCCAGCCAACGGGACTACTCCTACAATGAGCAGTTCTTC	CASQRDYSYNEQFF
TRBJ1-2	few	.	TRBV24-1	TGTGCCACCAGTGATTTGGTGCCAGAACCTAACTATGGCTACACCTTC	CATSDLVPEPNYGYTF
TRBJ2-7	.	.	TRBV20-1	TGCAGTGCTAGAAGCCTTCACTCCTACGAGCAGTACTTC	CSARSLHSYEQYF
TRBJ2-1	many	.	TRBV29-1	TGCAGCGTTGACAGGGACAATGAGCAGTTCTTC	CSVDRDNEQFF
TRBJ2-1	.	TRBD2	TRBV29-1	TGCAGCGTTGACCTAGCGGGAGGCTCCTACAATGAGCAGTTCTTC	CSVDLAGGSYNEQFF
TRBJ2-5	few	TRBD1	TRBV5-8	TGTGCCAGCAGCTGGAGGACAGGGGAAGAGACCCAGTACTTC	CASSWRTGEETQYF
TRBJ2-7	few	.	TRBV5-1	TGCGCCAGCAGCTTGACCGCCGGACAGTTCGAGCAGTACTTC	CASSLTAGQFEQYF
TRBJ1-2	.	.	TRBV11-2	TGTGCCAGCAGCTCTAGATGGGGCCTTAACTTTGGCTACACCTTC	CASSSRWGLNFGYTF
TRBJ2-5	.	TRBD2	TRBV20-1	TGCAGTGCTCGCTCCCAACTAGCGGACCAGCTCGGGACCCAGTACTTC	CSARSQLADQLGTQYF
TRBJ2-3	few	.	TRBV12-5	TGTGCTAGTGGTTTGGGGGAGGCGTCGACAGATACGCAGTATTTT	CASGLGEASTDTQYF
TRBJ2-7	few	TRBD1	TRBV12-3/TRBV12-4	TGTGCCAGCAGCCAGGGGGCCTACGAGCAGTACTTC	CASSQGAYEQYF
TRBJ2-2	.	.	TRBV19	TGTGCCAGTAGTATGGTGGGAGACTACACCGGGGAGCTGTTTTTT	CASSMVGDYTGELFF
TRBJ2-7	.	.	TRBV4-1	TGCGCCAGCAGCCAACGCCCGGGGACTGGGAGCTCCTACGAGCAGTACTTC	CASSQRPGTGSSYEQYF
TRBJ2-7	.	TRBD2	TRBV10-3	TGTGCCATCAGTGATGTTAGCGGGAGAGGATACGAGCAGTACTTC	CAISDVSGRGYEQYF
TRBJ2-3	few	TRBD2	TRBV2	TGTGCCAGCAGTGCAGCGGGAGTTACAGATACGCAGTATTTT	CASSAAGVTDTQYF
TRBJ1-6	.	.	TRBV5-1	TGCGCCAGCCGACAGAACAATTCACCCCTCCACTTT	CASRQNNSPLHF
TRBJ2-1	few	.	TRBV7-3	TGTGCCAGCAGCAAGGATAGCGCTCATGAGCAGTTCTTC	CASSKDSAHEQFF
TRBJ2-3	.	.	TRBV5-1	TGCGCCAGCAGCTTCGGGCGGTGGTCTAGCACAGATACGCAGTATTTT	CASSFGRWSSTDTQYF
TRBJ1-1	few	.	TRBV12-1	TGTGCCAGCAGCTTTATGGAATCAGAAGCTTTCTTT	CASSFMESEAFF
TRBJ2-7	.	TRBD2	TRBV7-6	TGTGCCAGCAGCTTAGCCCCAGTGGCTAGCGGGCGGGAGCAGTACTTC	CASSLAPVASGREQYF
TRBJ2-6	.	TRBD1	TRBV13	TGTGCCAGCAGCTTAAGACAGGGACCCTCTGGGGCCAACGTCCTGACTTTC	CASSLRQGPSGANVLTF
TRBJ1-5	few	.	TRBV27	TGTGCCAGCAGTTCGGTAGTTAGCAATCAGCCCCAGCATTTT	CASSSVVSNQPQHF
TRBJ2-3	few	.	TRBV12-3/TRBV12-4	TGTGCCAGCAGTTTCGGGGACCCAGATACGCAGTATTTT	CASSFGDPDTQYF
TRBJ1-1	.	.	TRBV18	TGTGCCAGCTCACCACCGTCGGGGGGCTTGAACACTGAAGCTTTCTTT	CASSPPSGGLNTEAFF
TRBJ2-1	.	.	TRBV29-1	TGCAGCGGGAGGGTGGCCTCATACAATGAGCAGTTCTTC	CSGRVASYNEQFF
TRBJ1-6	few	TRBD1	TRBV27	TGTGCCAGCAGCCAGGGGGACTCCCGAAGGTCCTATAATTCACCCCTCCACTTT	CASSQGDSRRSYNSPLHF
TRBJ2-3	.	.	TRBV6-1	TGTGCCACCCTAACGGGGGATACAGATACGCAGTATTTT	CATLTGDTDTQYF